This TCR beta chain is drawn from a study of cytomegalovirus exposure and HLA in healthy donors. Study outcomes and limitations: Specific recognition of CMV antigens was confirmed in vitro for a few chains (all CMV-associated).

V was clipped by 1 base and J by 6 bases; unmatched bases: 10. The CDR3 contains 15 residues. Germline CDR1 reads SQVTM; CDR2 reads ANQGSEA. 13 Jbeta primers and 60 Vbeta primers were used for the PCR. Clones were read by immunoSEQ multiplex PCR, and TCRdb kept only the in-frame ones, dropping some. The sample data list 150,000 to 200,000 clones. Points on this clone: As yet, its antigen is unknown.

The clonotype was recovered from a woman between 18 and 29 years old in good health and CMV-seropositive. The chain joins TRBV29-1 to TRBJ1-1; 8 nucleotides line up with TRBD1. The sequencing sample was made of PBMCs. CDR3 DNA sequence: TGCAGCGTTGAAGGCCGGCAGGGGGCGGGCCCTGAAGCTTTCTTT. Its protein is CSVEGRQGAGPEAFF.